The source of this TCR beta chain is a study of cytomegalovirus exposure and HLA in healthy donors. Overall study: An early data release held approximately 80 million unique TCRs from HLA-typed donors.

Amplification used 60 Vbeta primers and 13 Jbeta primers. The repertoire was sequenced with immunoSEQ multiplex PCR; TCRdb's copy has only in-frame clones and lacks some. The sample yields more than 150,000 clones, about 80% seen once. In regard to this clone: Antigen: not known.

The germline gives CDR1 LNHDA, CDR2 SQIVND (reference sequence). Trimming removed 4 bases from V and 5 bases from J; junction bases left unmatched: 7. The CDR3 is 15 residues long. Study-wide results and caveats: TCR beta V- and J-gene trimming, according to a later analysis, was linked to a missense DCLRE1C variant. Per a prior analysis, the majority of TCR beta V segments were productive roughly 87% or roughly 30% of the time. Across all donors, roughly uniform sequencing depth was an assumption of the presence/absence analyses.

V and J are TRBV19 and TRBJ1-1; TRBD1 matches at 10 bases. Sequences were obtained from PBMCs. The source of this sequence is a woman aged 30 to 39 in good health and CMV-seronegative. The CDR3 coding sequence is TGTGCCAGTAGTACGAAGACAGGGGGCCGGACTGAAGCTTTCTTT. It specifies CASSTKTGGRTEAFF.